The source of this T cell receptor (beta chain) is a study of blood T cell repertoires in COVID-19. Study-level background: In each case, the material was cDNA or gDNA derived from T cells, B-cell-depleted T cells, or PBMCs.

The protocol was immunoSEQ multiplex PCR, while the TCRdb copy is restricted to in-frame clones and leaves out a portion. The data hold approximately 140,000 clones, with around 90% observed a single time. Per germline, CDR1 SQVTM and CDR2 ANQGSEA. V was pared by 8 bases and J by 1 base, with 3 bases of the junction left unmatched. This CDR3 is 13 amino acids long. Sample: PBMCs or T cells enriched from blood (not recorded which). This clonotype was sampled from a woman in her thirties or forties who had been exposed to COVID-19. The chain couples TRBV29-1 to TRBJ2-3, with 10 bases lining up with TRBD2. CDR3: CSKGLAGTDTQYF. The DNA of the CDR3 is TGCAGCAAAGGACTAGCGGGCACAGATACGCAGTATTTT.